A single sample is the source of the 32 T cell receptor beta chains below, sequenced in a study of control samples from healthy donors and cancer patients. The protocol was immunoSEQ multiplex PCR, while the TCRdb copy is restricted to in-frame clones and leaves out a portion. Here the sample spans around 180,000 clones, around 94% being singletons. Source material: blood. The source is a woman under 30 in good health.

The chain employs TRBV9 and TRBJ2-7; TRBD1 might be the D (6 bases). The CDR3 length is 15 residues. Trimming shortened V by 0 bases and J by 2 bases, and 12 bases separated the two germline ends. Germline V CDR1 and CDR2: SGDLS, YYNGEE. CDR3 amino acids: CASSVGGTMAYEQYF. The CDR3 coding sequence is TGTGCCAGCAGCGTAGGTGGGACAATGGCCTACGAGCAGTACTTC.

The chain couples TRBV29-1 to TRBJ1-2, with TRBD1 matching over 8 bases. J lost 4 bases, V lost 7 bases, and 11 bases had no gene match. CDR3 size: 14 residues. CDR1 and CDR2 from the germline V gene are SQVTM and ANQGSEA. This CDR3 reads CSAEDREVGYGYTF. The CDR3 DNA is TGCAGCGCTGAGGACAGGGAAGTGGGCTATGGCTACACCTTC.

V and J are TRBV7-2 and TRBJ2-5; a weak D match, TRBD2 (5 bases). The CDR3 has 13 amino acids. Germline CDR1 reads SGHTA; CDR2 reads FQGNSA. Between the trimmed V and J ends, which lost 1 base and 5 bases, there was a span of 8 bases. The CDR3, as DNA: TGTGCCAGCAGCTTAGAGCGAGGGGAGACCCAGTACTTC. Translating it yields CASSLERGETQYF.

The chain uses TRBV28 and TRBJ2-7, with TRBD1 matching over 9 bases. V lost 2 bases, J lost 1 base, and 6 bases stayed unmatched. The CDR3 runs to 16 residues. Germline CDR1 reads MDHEN; CDR2 reads SYDVKM. This chain's CDR3 is CASSLSWDRDSYEQYF. Written as DNA, the CDR3 is TGTGCCAGCAGTTTAAGCTGGGACAGGGATTCCTACGAGCAGTACTTC.

Points on this clone: Other DNA sequences within the sample encode an identical CDR3. This chain links TRBV28 with TRBJ2-1; D possibly corresponds to TRBD1 (6 bases). Trimming removed 6 bases from V and 0 bases from J, with 9 bases in between. Germline loops: CDR1 MDHEN, CDR2 SYDVKM. The CDR3 loop spans 14 amino acids. The CDR3 coding sequence is TGTGCCAGCAGAGGACAGAGCTCCTACAATGAGCAGTTCTTC. Translation gives CASRGQSSYNEQFF.

The rearrangement links TRBV4-2 to TRBJ1-6, with D unclear. The CDR3 runs to 16 residues. V was clipped by 4 bases and J by 0 bases, with 10 bases between them. Germline assignment: CDR1 LGHNA and CDR2 YNFKEQ. This chain's CDR3 is CASSPYDSSYNSPLHF. DNA for the CDR3: TGTGCCAGCAGCCCCTACGATTCCTCCTATAATTCACCCCTCCACTTT.

The chain recombines TRBV6-6 with TRBJ2-3; 10 bases agree with TRBD2. The CDR3 has 15 amino acids. J was trimmed by 7 bases and V by 7 bases; bases with no gene match: 11. The germline gives CDR1 MNHNY, CDR2 SVGAGI (reference sequence). This CDR3 is CASTSLSGGANTQYF. The CDR3, as DNA: TGTGCCAGCACCTCCTTAAGCGGGGGGGCAAATACGCAGTATTTT.

This clone was found once. The chain uses TRBV5-5 and TRBJ2-5; TRBD2 aligns across 8 bases. Germline CDR1 reads SGHKS; CDR2 reads YYEKEE (reference sequence). CDR3 length: 15 amino acids. V trimming: 4 bases; J trimming: 4 bases; junction bases outside the gene matches: 9. The CDR3 is CASSIDGGARETQYF. CDR3 DNA: TGTGCCAGCAGCATAGACGGGGGGGCACGAGAGACCCAGTACTTC.

This clone occurred once. The chain employs TRBV4-2 and TRBJ2-1; 8 nucleotides align to TRBD2. The CDR3 consists of 16 residues. Germline CDR1 and CDR2: LGHNA and YNFKEQ. The trim removed 3 bases at V and 3 bases at J, leaving 7 bases unmatched. CDR3 sequence reads: CASSHQLAADYNEQFF. The CDR3 DNA sequence: TGTGCCAGCAGCCATCAACTAGCGGCAGACTACAATGAGCAGTTCTTC.

The chain combines TRBV6-4 with TRBJ2-3, with 12 bases that match TRBD2. V shed 3 bases and J 1 base; nucleotides not matched to a gene: 2. This CDR3 spans 16 amino acids. Germline CDR1 reads MRHNA; CDR2 reads SNTAGT. This CDR3 reads CASSDASGGGTDTQYF. The DNA for the CDR3 is TGTGCCAGCAGTGATGCTAGCGGGGGGGGCACAGATACGCAGTATTTT.

V gene TRBV24-1 combines with J gene TRBJ2-1; no firm D call. CDR1 and CDR2 from the germline V gene are KGHDR and SFDVKD. Trimming pared 9 bases from V and 5 bases from J, leaving 13 bases between. CDR3 length equals 13 residues. CDR3 sequence reads: CATGPTYHNEQFF. The CDR3 DNA is TGTGCCACCGGCCCCACCTACCACAATGAGCAGTTCTTC.

The J gene is TRBJ1-1, the V gene TRBV4-1; D gene uncertain. This CDR3 region has 15 residues. Looked up from germline, CDR1 is MGHRA and CDR2 is YSYEKL. Trimming left V 3 bases short and J 5 bases short, with 16 bases between. In nucleotides, the CDR3 is TGCGCCAGCAGCCATTATACGTCGGGGTGGACTGAAGCTTTCTTT. Translated, it gives CASSHYTSGWTEAFF.

The chain employs TRBV5-1 and TRBJ2-4; no firm D call. This CDR3 comprises 13 residues. CDR1 and CDR2 from the germline V gene are SGHRS and YFSETQ. The ends were cut back, 0 bases at V and 8 bases at J, with 9 bases in the middle. As DNA, the CDR3 is TGCGCCAGCAGCTTGGGGGATGAGGACATTCAGTACTTC. Translated, it gives CASSLGDEDIQYF.

The V gene is TRBV19, the J gene TRBJ2-2; D may be TRBD1 or TRBD2 (6 bases each). This CDR3 is 15 amino acids long. The V gene's germline CDR1 is LNHDA and CDR2 SQIVND (reference sequence). The V and J ends lost 8 bases and 0 bases respectively, with 13 bases between them. CDR3 region: CASWRGTSNTGELFF. The CDR3 DNA reads TGTGCCAGTTGGAGGGGGACATCGAACACCGGGGAGCTGTTTTTT.

The V gene is TRBV3-1 (or the pseudogene TRBV3-2), the J gene TRBJ1-2, with D maybe TRBD1 (6 bases). The CDR3 is 18 residues long. Germline V gives CDR1 LGHDT, CDR2 YNNKEL (reference sequence). Trimming took 0 bases from V and 7 from J, leaving 24 bases between them. In DNA form, the CDR3 reads TGTGCCAGCAGCCAAGAAAGATCGACAGGCCCGGGCCGGGGTGGCTACACCTTC. Encoded protein: CASSQERSTGPGRGGYTF.

The J gene is TRBJ2-7, the V gene TRBV13, with TRBD1 matching over 8 bases. V shed 4 bases, J shed 0 bases, and the junction held 11 bases outside the gene matches. CDR3 length equals 17 residues. The V gene's germline CDR1 is PRHDT and CDR2 FYEKMQ (reference sequence). CDR3 DNA: TGTGCCAGCAGCTCAACCCATGGGGACAGGACCTCCTACGAGCAGTACTTC. Its protein is CASSSTHGDRTSYEQYF.

J is TRBJ1-2 and V is TRBV27; a weak D match, TRBD1 (5 bases). The CDR3 contains 16 residues. Germline CDR1 and CDR2: MNHEY and SMNVEV (reference sequence). Trimming removed 5 bases from V and 2 bases from J, with 18 bases in between. CDR3 region: CASSPGPYYSNYGYTF. The CDR3 nucleotides read TGTGCCAGCAGTCCGGGACCCTATTACTCGAACTATGGCTACACCTTC.

This chain uses TRBV21-1 with TRBJ2-7. TRBV21-1 counts as a pseudogene. The CDR3 contains 18 residues. CDR3 DNA sequence: TGTGCCAGCAGCAAAAACCCCGAATCAGTCTACTTCGCCTACGAGCAGTACTTC. It codes for CASSKNPESVYFAYEQYF.

The genes are TRBV11-2 and TRBJ2-1; D is unresolved. The CDR3 runs to 13 residues. Germline loops: CDR1 SGHAT, CDR2 FQNNGV. V gave up 1 base and J gave up 6 bases, with 7 bases separating them. CDR3 nucleotides: TGTGCCAGCAGCTTAGGGCAACCCAATGAGCAGTTCTTC. Its protein is CASSLGQPNEQFF. The full variable domain, in which reference TRBV11-2 and TRBJ2-1 provide the parts outside the CDR3, is EAGVAQSPRYKIIEKRQSVAFWCNPISGHATLYWYQQILGQGPKLLIQFQNNGVVDDSQLPKDRFSAERLKGVDSTLKIQPAKLEDSAVYLCASSLGQPNEQFFGPGTRLTVL.

The V call is TRBV27, the J call TRBJ2-7, with D possibly matching TRBD2 (6 bases). V was cut by 2 bases and J by 6 bases, with 11 bases left in between. Per the germline V gene, CDR1 is MNHEY and CDR2 is SMNVEV (reference sequence). This CDR3 is built from 13 residues. The CDR3 nucleotides are TGTGCCAGCAGTTTAACTGGAGGGGCCGAGCAGTACTTC. It encodes CASSLTGGAEQYF.

The J gene is TRBJ1-1, the V gene TRBV28; no reliable D call. Germline V CDR1 and CDR2: MDHEN, SYDVKM. The germline V and J ends were trimmed by 3 bases and 10 bases, with 15 bases remaining between them. The CDR3 length is 13 residues. The CDR3 loop reads CASSLSQNARAFF. The CDR3 region has the DNA TGTGCCAGCAGTTTGTCCCAGAATGCTCGAGCTTTCTTT.

This chain connects TRBV19 to TRBJ2-7; 11 bases align to TRBD2. The CDR3 is 14 amino acids. J gave up 6 bases and V 5 bases, and 6 bases lay outside the gene matches. Germline V gene data show CDR1 as LNHDA and CDR2 as SQIVND (reference sequence). CDR3 loop: CASSVTSGSPEQYF. In DNA, the CDR3 is TGTGCCAGTAGTGTTACTAGCGGGAGTCCCGAGCAGTACTTC.

This clone turned up a few times. The chain has TRBV12-3 or TRBV12-4 and TRBJ1-2; a possible D gene is TRBD1 (5 bases). The V and J ends lost 3 bases and 5 bases respectively, with 10 bases between them. The CDR3 loop spans 13 amino acids. This chain's CDR3 is CASSFRGPYGYTF. CDR3 DNA: TGTGCCAGCAGTTTTAGGGGTCCGTATGGCTACACCTTC.

This clone was picked up one time. This CDR3 is also generated by other DNA sequences in the sample. The chain employs TRBV11-2 and TRBJ2-7; D may be TRBD1 (5 bases). Germline loops: CDR1 SGHAT, CDR2 FQNNGV. The V end lost 2 bases, the J end lost 6 bases, and 8 bases lay between the germline ends. CDR3 length: 12 residues. CDR3 nucleotide sequence: TGTGCCAGCAGCTTAACAGGTACCGAGCAGTACTTC. Its protein is CASSLTGTEQYF.

In its sample, this clone was seen a few times. The chain carries TRBV28 and TRBJ1-3; the D is unclear. The CDR3 extends over 16 amino acids. The V end was cut by 4 bases, the J end by 1 base, with 14 bases between. Germline assignment: CDR1 MDHEN and CDR2 SYDVKM. The CDR3 region is CASSSGHPWSGNTIYF. Here the CDR3 DNA reads TGTGCCAGCAGTTCCGGGCACCCGTGGTCTGGAAACACCATATATTTT. Based on the CDR3 plus reference TRBV28 and TRBJ1-3, the full variable domain is DVKVTQSSRYLVKRTGEKVFLECVQDMDHENMFWYRQDPGLGLRLIYFSYDVKMKEKGDIPEGYSVSREKKERFSLILESASTNQTSMYLCASSSGHPWSGNTIYFGEGSWLTVV.

The chain uses TRBV15 and TRBJ2-5, with TRBD1 matching 10 bases. J lost 5 bases, V lost 3 bases, and 9 bases had no gene match. Per germline, CDR1 LNHNV and CDR2 YYDKDF (reference sequence). CDR3 size: 16 residues. CDR3 nucleotide sequence: TGTGCCACCAGCAGGACGGGACAGGGGCGGTTCGAGACCCAGTACTTC. Protein product: CATSRTGQGRFETQYF.

The chain carries TRBV5-4 and TRBJ1-3; D is ambiguous. CDR1 is SGHNT and CDR2 is YYREEE in the germline V gene (reference sequence). This CDR3 is 14 amino acids long. V dropped 4 bases and J dropped 0 bases, with 8 bases sitting between them. The CDR3 spells CASSPDYSGNTIYF. The CDR3 DNA reads TGTGCCAGCAGCCCTGACTACTCTGGAAACACCATATATTTT.

J is TRBJ1-2 and V is TRBV4-2; a weak D match, TRBD1 (6 bases). V gave up 4 bases and J gave up 4 bases, with 16 bases separating them. Germline loops: CDR1 LGHNA, CDR2 YNFKEQ. The CDR3 covers 15 residues. The CDR3, as DNA: TGTGCCAGCAGCCCCGGGAGGGGGACAAGCTATGGCTACACCTTC. It translates to CASSPGRGTSYGYTF.

V usage is TRBV2 and J usage is TRBJ2-7; 10 bases are shared with TRBD2. The CDR3 loop spans 16 amino acids. Trimming cost V 7 bases and J 5 bases; bases outside gene matches: 14. Germline values: CDR1 SNHLY, CDR2 FYNNEI. The CDR3: CASKAELAGDRNEQYF. As DNA, the CDR3 is TGTGCCAGCAAAGCGGAGCTAGCGGGAGATAGGAACGAGCAGTACTTC.

The rearrangement links TRBV7-2 to TRBJ1-1; TRBD1 matches 8 bases. Trimming took 1 base from V and 3 from J; bases not matched to a gene: 4. Looked up from germline, CDR1 is SGHTA and CDR2 is FQGNSA. The CDR3 contains 15 residues. The CDR3 reads CASSLVGQGYTEAFF. CDR3 sequence (DNA): TGTGCCAGCAGCTTAGTTGGACAGGGCTACACTGAAGCTTTCTTT.

CDR3 sequence reads: CASSPAGQFNQPQHF. In DNA form, the CDR3 reads TGTGCCAGCAGTCCGGCCGGACAGTTCAATCAGCCCCAGCATTTT. The rearrangement links TRBV28 to TRBJ1-5; D might be TRBD1 (6 bases). V gave up 5 bases and J gave up 3 bases, with 14 bases separating them. The CDR3 spans 15 residues. In germline, CDR1 is MDHEN, CDR2 SYDVKM. Complete variable domain (other parts from reference TRBV28 and TRBJ1-5): DVKVTQSSRYLVKRTGEKVFLECVQDMDHENMFWYRQDPGLGLRLIYFSYDVKMKEKGDIPEGYSVSREKKERFSLILESASTNQTSMYLCASSPAGQFNQPQHFGDGTRLSIL.

The rearrangement uses TRBV7-2 and TRBJ1-1; D is undetermined. The CDR3 totals 15 residues. The V gene's germline CDR1 is SGHTA and CDR2 FQGNSA. V lost 5 bases to trimming and J lost 4 bases, with 17 bases between them. CDR3 coding DNA: TGTGCCAGCAGCCAGAGCATTGTCAGTTCCACTGAAGCTTTCTTT. It encodes CASSQSIVSSTEAFF.